What follows describes a single T cell receptor (beta chain). The target antigen is unknown. This sample was taken from a study of T cell repertoires in cytomegalovirus infection. In germline, CDR1 is MDHEN, CDR2 SYDVKM. The V and J ends lost 3 bases and 0 bases, in that order; junction bases with no gene match: 8. The CDR3 sequence is 17 residues long. TCRdb independently ran MiXCR on the reads; one entry per CDR3 protein. Of about 920,000 distinct CDR3 sequences listed, roughly 30% are singletons. Sequencing was performed on cultured CD8+ T cells from PBMCs, taken from culture after CMV antigen stimulation. The TCR originated in a human donor in good health (CMV status not recorded). Some clones in this sample may be carry-over from other donors' samples. The chain uses TRBV28 and TRBJ1-5; 7 bases agree with TRBD1. The CDR3 sequence is CASSLFRGRYSNQPQHF. CDR3 nucleotide sequence: TGTGCCAGCAGTTTGTTCAGGGGGAGATATAGCAATCAGCCCCAGCATTTT.